The sequence of this T cell receptor (beta chain) was determined in a study of identical twins listed by TCRdb under 2016. Regarding the research as a whole: To test whether fetal clonotypes persist, this study deep-sequenced TCR alpha and beta repertoires from monozygotic twins, from unrelated adults of various ages, and from cord blood. Replicate twin experiments were performed at different times using different library preparation protocols to rule out contamination. Overall study outcomes, separate from this receptor: Zero-insertion analyses could be partly confounded by invariant T cells such as MAIT and iNKT, though diverse VJ usage argued against such confounding for most clonotypes. Compared with coincidental sharing between unrelated individuals, an excess of low generation-probability sequences was observed among out-of-frame TCR alpha sequences shared between twins. In beta out-of-frame sequences, excess twin sharing was weaker, because having fewer shared sequences lowered the signal-to-noise ratio. Recombination models systematically underestimated out-of-frame TCR alpha sharing in monozygotic twins but agreed with sharing between unrelated individuals. Conclusions relied on cross-sectional statistical analysis, since the same donors could not be followed over many years. Abundant cord blood beta clonotypes had fewer insertions, young adult naive repertoires showed a similar but weaker trend, and memory repertoires showed no such trend.

Only healthy Caucasian donors were included. Using Miltenyi CD45RO+ enrichment and human naive T-cell isolation kits, memory (CD45RO+) and naive T cells were isolated from PBMC. In its sample, this clonotype was seen a few times. The specificity of this receptor is unknown. No much larger clone exists at a distance of one base, and base qualities are not known. The library was generated by 5' RACE. This sample was sequenced with an Illumina HiSeq 2000. Template switching introduced a universal primer binding site; the final cDNA contained a unique molecular identifier, enabling accurate counting of TCR cDNA molecules. Specific primers in the conserved constant-segment region were used to synthesize first-strand cDNA for TCR alpha and beta chains. Each cDNA library was double barcoded, with a SMART-Mk sample barcode plus Illumina barcodes, to control for contamination. TruSeq adapter sequences, together with Illumina sample barcodes, were added in two successive PCR steps. Sequencing of the TCR alpha and beta cDNA libraries was done on the Illumina HiSeq platform using custom primers. The paper's data handling went like this. MiGEC was used to process raw reads and extract unique molecular identifiers, and MiXCR was used to find CDR3 positions. For each individual, recombination models were inferred using an EM algorithm with the repgenHMM and IGoR tools. Shared clonotype analysis was performed with the tcR package in R, normalizing sharing by the product of cloneset sizes. To study raw recombination without the effects of thymic and clonal selection, out-of-frame nonproductive sequences were analyzed. In-frame beta chains were kept once TCRdb had trimmed the public reads at Q25 with fastp and called clones with MiXCR. Rows are unified per CDR3 protein, each entry keeping the most common DNA and genes. TCRdb's processing, not the authors' own work, is the source of the V and J calls. Here the sample has approximately 240,000 distinct CDR3 sequences; over 13% occur a single time. Around 8.3% of the sample is held by the ten biggest clonotypes.

V is shortened by 3 bases, J by 7 bases, and the region joining them spans 7 bases. As encoded in the germline V gene (reference sequence), CDR1 is DFQATT while CDR2 is SNEGSKA. The CDR3 measures 11 amino acids from cysteine to phenylalanine. Solely the CDR3 DNA is kept, with 33 bases framed from the first base. This receptor chain uses TRBV20-1 and TRBJ1-3; there is no confident call for the D gene. The sample comprised memory (CD45RO+) T cells sorted from blood. The label giving this sample's cell subset or site can be read as: CD45RO+ enriched T cells. This clonotype originated in a woman under 30 in good health. The CDR3 reads CSASFWNTIYF. The nucleotide sequence is given as TGCAGTGCTAGTTTTTGGAACACCATATATTTT.